Each of the 23 T cell receptor beta chains below was sequenced from the same sample in a study of blood T cell repertoires in COVID-19. The repertoire was sequenced with immunoSEQ multiplex PCR; TCRdb's copy has only in-frame clones and lacks some. The table lists about 87,000 clones, about 85% of them singletons. Sequencing was performed on peripheral blood. Receptor source: a woman between 65 and 79 years old with acute or convalescent COVID-19.

The CDR3 region has the DNA TGTGCCAGCAGCTTTGGCAGGGGATTGCAGCCCCAGCATTTT. It codes for CASSFGRGLQPQHF. The chain couples TRBV7-2 to TRBJ1-5, with D perhaps matching TRBD1 (6 bases). Trimming cost V 3 bases and J 7 bases, with 13 bases left between them. Germline CDR1 is SGHTA and CDR2 is FQGNSA. This CDR3 region has 14 residues.

The V gene is TRBV28, the J gene TRBJ2-7; 7 nucleotides align to TRBD2. This CDR3 region has 14 residues. Germline V gene sequence: CDR1 MDHEN, CDR2 SYDVKM. V trimming: 6 bases; J trimming: 3 bases; junction bases outside the gene matches: 8. CDR3 sequence: CASRPGGLGYEQYF. The CDR3 DNA is TGTGCCAGCAGACCCGGGGGGTTAGGCTACGAGCAGTACTTC.

The chain links TRBV2 to TRBJ2-3, with D tentatively TRBD2 (6 bases). The V and J ends lost 6 bases and 0 bases respectively, with 7 bases between them. CDR1 SNHLY and CDR2 FYNNEI come from the germline V gene. This CDR3 spans 13 amino acids. DNA for the CDR3: TGTGCCAGCAGCCGGGAGAGCACAGATACGCAGTATTTT. The encoded protein is CASSRESTDTQYF.

The chain links TRBV10-3 to TRBJ2-1; 11 nucleotides match TRBD2. The CDR3 loop spans 16 amino acids. J lost 5 bases, V lost 4 bases, and 7 bases had no gene match. Germline lookup yields CDR1 ENHRY and CDR2 SYGVKD. In nucleotides, the CDR3 is TGTGCCATCAGTGGCGGGGGGACTAGCGGCAACAATGAGCAGTTCTTC. This codes for CAISGGGTSGNNEQFF.

The chain has TRBV3-1 (or the pseudogene TRBV3-2) and TRBJ1-2; 9 nucleotides agree with TRBD1. CDR1 is LGHDT and CDR2 is YNNKEL in the germline V gene (reference sequence). The J segment lost 8 bases and the V segment lost 5 bases, leaving 6 bases of the junction unmatched. The CDR3 length is 13 residues. CDR3 residues: CASSLDRGRGYTF. In nucleotides, the CDR3 is TGTGCCAGCAGCTTGGACAGGGGTCGAGGCTACACCTTC.

The chain is built from TRBV3-1 (or the pseudogene TRBV3-2) and TRBJ1-5; D is undetermined. Germline assignment: CDR1 LGHDT and CDR2 YNNKEL (reference sequence). This CDR3 comprises 16 residues. V gave up 0 bases and J gave up 2 bases, with 11 bases separating them. The CDR3 reads CASSQEGSFGNQPQHF. The CDR3 DNA sequence: TGTGCCAGCAGCCAAGAGGGCAGCTTCGGCAATCAGCCCCAGCATTTT.

The J gene is TRBJ2-2, the V gene TRBV2; unclear D gene. V lost 8 bases to trimming and J lost 5 bases, with 15 bases between them. The CDR3 spans 14 residues. Looked up from germline, CDR1 is SNHLY and CDR2 is FYNNEI. CDR3: CASSRLVETGELFF. CDR3 in DNA: TGTGCCAGCTCCCGTCTGGTTGAGACCGGGGAGCTGTTTTTT.

This clone was found a few times. This same CDR3 is encoded by further DNA sequences in the sample. This chain joins TRBV10-2 and TRBJ1-1; D is perhaps TRBD1 (6 bases). This CDR3 has 15 residues. V gave up 7 bases and J gave up 1 base, with 16 bases separating them. In germline, CDR1 is WSHSY, CDR2 SAAADI. The CDR3: CASKRGTAGNTEAFF. The DNA of the CDR3 is TGCGCCAGCAAAAGGGGGACGGCGGGGAACACTGAAGCTTTCTTT.

CDR3 coding DNA: TGTGCCAGCAGCCAACAGGGGAGGGAGACCCAGTACTTC. Protein product: CASSQQGRETQYF. V gene TRBV2 combines with J gene TRBJ2-5, with D maybe TRBD1 (7 bases). V was shortened by 6 bases and J by 5 bases, with 13 bases between the two germline ends. The CDR3 sequence is 13 residues long. Germline V lookup: CDR1 SNHLY, CDR2 FYNNEI.

V gene TRBV29-1 combines with J gene TRBJ2-1; 13 positions match TRBD2. This CDR3 contains 15 residues. V trimming: 3 bases; J trimming: 13 bases; junction bases outside the gene matches: 12. Per germline, CDR1 SQVTM and CDR2 ANQGSEA. CDR3 sequence: CSVDGLAGADLDQFF. The CDR3 DNA reads TGCAGCGTTGATGGACTAGCGGGGGCGGACCTCGACCAGTTCTTC.

The chain has TRBV18 and TRBJ1-2; tentatively, D is TRBD1 (5 bases). There are 14 residues in the CDR3. The germline V and J ends were trimmed by 3 bases and 7 bases, with 15 bases remaining between them. CDR1 is KGHSH and CDR2 is LQKENI in the germline V gene. The CDR3 loop reads CASSPGDGGGGYTF. The CDR3 bases are TGTGCCAGCTCACCCGGGGACGGCGGGGGTGGCTACACCTTC.

This chain joins TRBV6-5 and TRBJ1-5, with D unclear. V lost 7 bases, J lost 0 bases, and 4 bases lay in between. Germline CDR1 reads MNHEY; CDR2 reads SVGAGI. The CDR3 loop spans 12 amino acids. CDR3 sequence (DNA): TGTGCCAGCACCCATAGCAATCAGCCCCAGCATTTT. Its protein product is CASTHSNQPQHF.

The V call is TRBV2, the J call TRBJ1-3; D call uncertain. Trimming shortened V by 6 bases and J by 2 bases, and 14 bases separated the two germline ends. Per the germline V gene, CDR1 is SNHLY and CDR2 is FYNNEI. The CDR3 loop spans 15 amino acids. The CDR3 DNA reads TGTGCCAGCAGAGATACGGGAACCGCTGGAAACACCATATATTTT. Translating gives CASRDTGTAGNTIYF.

The rearrangement joins TRBV7-9 to TRBJ1-2; the D is unclear. V shed 6 bases and J shed 8 bases, with 13 bases lying between them. The CDR3 has 12 residues. Germline CDR1 SEHNR, CDR2 FQNEAQ (reference sequence). CDR3 in amino acids: CASSREIRGYTF. CDR3 coding DNA: TGTGCCAGCAGTCGCGAAATCCGGGGCTACACCTTC. Combining the CDR3 with reference TRBV7-9 and TRBJ1-2 gives the whole variable domain DTGVSQNPRHKITKRGQNVTFRCDPISEHNRLYWYRQTLGQGPEFLTYFQNEAQLEKSRLLSDRFSAERPKGSFSTLEIQRTEQGDSAMYLCASSREIRGYTFGSGTRLTVV.

This rearrangement joins TRBV7-3 to TRBJ2-1; D gene ambiguous. In germline, CDR1 is SGHTA, CDR2 FQGTGA. The CDR3 covers 15 residues. Trimming shortened V by 1 base and J by 2 bases, and 9 bases separated the two germline ends. CDR3 in DNA: TGTGCCAGCAGCTTAAACACAGTCACCTACAATGAGCAGTTCTTC. Its protein is CASSLNTVTYNEQFF.

This clone appeared once. The chain has TRBV9 and TRBJ1-1; tentatively, D is TRBD1 (5 bases). Germline V gives CDR1 SGDLS, CDR2 YYNGEE. CDR3 length: 15 amino acids. Between the trimmed V and J ends, which lost 4 bases and 1 base, there was a span of 14 bases. CDR3 bases: TGTGCCAGCAGCCCAGGGCTACTCGAGAACACTGAAGCTTTCTTT. The encoded protein is CASSPGLLENTEAFF.

V and J are TRBV5-4 and TRBJ1-2; 9 nucleotides align to TRBD1. Germline trimming cut 2 bases from V and 2 bases from J; bases unmatched to any gene: 1. The germline CDR1 and CDR2 sequences are SGHNT and YYREEE (reference sequence). The CDR3 extends over 14 amino acids. CDR3 sequence reads: CASSLTGGNYGYTF. The CDR3 DNA follows: TGTGCCAGCAGCTTAACAGGGGGCAACTATGGCTACACCTTC.

The rearrangement uses TRBV19 and TRBJ1-2, with 8 bases identical to TRBD1. Germline assignment: CDR1 LNHDA and CDR2 SQIVND (reference sequence). Germline trimming cut 10 bases from V and 3 bases from J; bases unmatched to any gene: 7. CDR3 size: 13 residues. CDR3 in DNA: TGTGCCACCAAGGGACAGGTTGACTATGGCTACACCTTC. Translating it yields CATKGQVDYGYTF. The full variable domain, its missing parts supplied by reference TRBV19 and TRBJ1-2, is DGGITQSPKYLFRKEGQNVTLSCEQNLNHDAMYWYRQDPGQGLRLIYYSQIVNDFQKGDIAEGYSVSREKKESFPLTVTSAQKNPTAFYLCATKGQVDYGYTFGSGTRLTVV.

The chain employs TRBV5-4 and TRBJ2-1; D is perhaps TRBD2 (5 bases). The length of the CDR3 is 13 residues. Germline V gene data show CDR1 as SGHNT and CDR2 as YYREEE (reference sequence). With 0 bases removed from V and 9 bases from J, the gap between germline ends came to 10 bases. The CDR3, as DNA: TGTGCCAGCAGCTTGGCCAACGCGGGTGAGCAGTTCTTC. Protein: CASSLANAGEQFF. The full variable domain, in which reference TRBV5-4 and TRBJ2-1 provide the parts outside the CDR3, is ETGVTQSPTHLIKTRGQQVTLRCSSQSGHNTVSWYQQALGQGPQFIFQYYREEENGRGNFPPRFSGLQFPNYSSELNVNALELDDSALYLCASSLANAGEQFFGPGTRLTVL.

Only a few counts were recorded for this clone. This chain joins TRBV10-3 and TRBJ1-2; D is possibly TRBD1 (6 bases). The CDR3 runs to 14 residues. V was pared by 0 bases and J by 6 bases, with 11 bases between. Germline values: CDR1 ENHRY, CDR2 SYGVKD. CDR3 sequence: CAISESPGGDGYTF. CDR3 coding DNA: TGTGCCATCAGTGAGTCGCCTGGGGGCGATGGCTACACCTTC.

The count of this clone is one. This rearrangement joins TRBV7-9 to TRBJ2-1; D gene ambiguous. Germline-derived CDR1 and CDR2 are SEHNR and FQNEAQ (reference sequence). Trimming took off 5 bases at V and 2 bases at J, with 7 bases between the two ends. The CDR3 has 13 amino acids. The CDR3 loop is CASSASTYNEQFF. The DNA for the CDR3 is TGTGCCAGCAGCGCCAGTACCTACAATGAGCAGTTCTTC.

This sequence joins TRBV5-1 and TRBJ1-4; D ambiguous. Germline V gives CDR1 SGHRS, CDR2 YFSETQ. Trimming removed 1 base at V and 8 bases at J, with 9 bases between. The CDR3 totals 13 residues. The CDR3 coding sequence is TGCGCCAGCAGCTTGATCGGGAGGGAAAAACTGTTTTTT. Amino acid sequence: CASSLIGREKLFF.

The chain has TRBV2 and TRBJ2-5, with TRBD2 matching over 13 bases. After removal of 2 bases from V and 4 bases from J, the junction contained 10 bases not matched to a gene. CDR3 length: 18 amino acids. Germline lookup yields CDR1 SNHLY and CDR2 FYNNEI. CDR3 nucleotides: TGTGCCAGCAGTGAAAGGAGACTAGCGGGGGGAAAGGGAGAGACCCAGTACTTC. It yields the protein CASSERRLAGGKGETQYF.